This T cell receptor beta chain emerged from a study of T cell responses to AZD1222 COVID-19 vaccine. A remark on this clone: Its antigen remains unknown.

The CDR3 is 15 residues long. Germline V gives CDR1 SGHNT, CDR2 YYREEE (reference sequence). V gave up 6 bases and J gave up 4 bases; unmatched junction bases: 8. Study-wide results and limits: Every sample of the repertoires postdated the peak T cell response. It should be noted that donors were predominantly white British and more often female, and clonal diversity was possibly underestimated. Vaccine-associated CD4 TCRs spanned spike, dominant at 160-218 and 743-854. Spike-specific TCR breadth and depth grew following two AZD1222 doses.

Using immunoSEQ multiplex PCR, the repertoire was profiled, and TCRdb retains in-frame clones only, with some absent. Seen here are about 130,000 clones, roughly 87% observed once, and the top ten hold about 6%. V is TRBV5-4 and J is TRBJ2-1; 9 bases map to TRBD1. The sequence was collected from an adult who received the AZD1222 COVID-19 vaccine. The sequenced sample was peripheral blood, obtained 28 days after the second AZD1222 dose. CDR3 DNA: TGTGCCAGCAAACTAGGACAGGGGAGTTACAATGAGCAGTTCTTC. Its translation: CASKLGQGSYNEQFF.